The clone carrying this T cell receptor (beta chain) was seen a few times. Its target is not known. The junction differs from germline at one of its ends, possibly a read error. The data were obtained in a study of identical twins. Study outcomes and limitations: Out-of-frame alpha sequences common to twins were enriched for low generation probability.

TCRdb re-analysed the 5' RACE reads in MiXCR, keeping a single row per CDR3 protein. This table holds about 1.7 million distinct CDR3 sequences, roughly a third found once. CDR1 is SNHLY, CDR2 FYNNEI, per germline. The CDR3 sequence is 13 residues long. This TCR was sampled from a newborn girl in good health. Sequenced material: cord blood. This sequence joins TRBV2 and TRBJ2-1; a weak D match, TRBD2 (5 bases). This CDR3 is CACSEGSYNEQFF. Written as DNA, the CDR3 is TGTGCCTGCAGTGAGGGTTCTTACAATGAGCAGTTCTTC.